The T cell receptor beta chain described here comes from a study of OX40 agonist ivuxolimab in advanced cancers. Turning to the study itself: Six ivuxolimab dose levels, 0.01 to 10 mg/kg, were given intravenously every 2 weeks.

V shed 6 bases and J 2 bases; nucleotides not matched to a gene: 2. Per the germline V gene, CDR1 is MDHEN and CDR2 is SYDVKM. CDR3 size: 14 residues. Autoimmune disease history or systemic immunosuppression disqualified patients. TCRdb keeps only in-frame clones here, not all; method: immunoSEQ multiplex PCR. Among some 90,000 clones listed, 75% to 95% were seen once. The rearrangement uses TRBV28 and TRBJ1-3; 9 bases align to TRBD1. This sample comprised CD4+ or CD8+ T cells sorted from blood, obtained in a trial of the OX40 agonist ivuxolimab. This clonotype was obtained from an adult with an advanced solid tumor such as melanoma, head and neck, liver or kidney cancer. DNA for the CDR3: TGTGCCAGCAGCGGACAGGGGCCTGGAAACACCATATATTTT. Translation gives CASSGQGPGNTIYF. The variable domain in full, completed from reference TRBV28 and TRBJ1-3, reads DVKVTQSSRYLVKRTGEKVFLECVQDMDHENMFWYRQDPGLGLRLIYFSYDVKMKEKGDIPEGYSVSREKKERFSLILESASTNQTSMYLCASSGQGPGNTIYFGEGSWLTVV.